The source of this T cell receptor (beta chain) is a study of blood T cells in healthy people across ages. Looking at the study overall: Per two T cells, template switching captured roughly one barcoded beta molecule. The study's findings and limits: One million T cells yielded diversity estimates that were considered underestimates. Higher naive T cell percentage went strongly together with higher TCR beta diversity.

A J-beta primer mix and a sample-barcoded 5' primer were used in a second PCR of about 7 to 11 cycles. TCRdb analysed the 5' RACE reads with MiXCR anew, one entry per CDR3 protein. Among some 880,000 distinct CDR3 sequences listed, approximately 35% were seen once. To note about this clonotype: What it recognizes is unknown. A much larger clone differs by one base, so this may be a read error.

The CDR3 has 14 residues. Trimming removed 6 bases at V and 11 bases at J, with 22 bases between. The V gene's germline CDR1 is MNHEY and CDR2 SVGAGI. For every donor, a draw yielded around 9.4 milliliters of peripheral blood. Material: blood. This receptor was identified in a man between 18 and 29 years old in good health. This chain uses TRBV6-5 with TRBJ2-5; D gene ambiguous. CDR3 loop: CASRYLSSYNEQYF. CDR3 DNA sequence: TGTGCCAGCAGGTATCTCAGCTCCTACAATGAGCAGTACTTC.